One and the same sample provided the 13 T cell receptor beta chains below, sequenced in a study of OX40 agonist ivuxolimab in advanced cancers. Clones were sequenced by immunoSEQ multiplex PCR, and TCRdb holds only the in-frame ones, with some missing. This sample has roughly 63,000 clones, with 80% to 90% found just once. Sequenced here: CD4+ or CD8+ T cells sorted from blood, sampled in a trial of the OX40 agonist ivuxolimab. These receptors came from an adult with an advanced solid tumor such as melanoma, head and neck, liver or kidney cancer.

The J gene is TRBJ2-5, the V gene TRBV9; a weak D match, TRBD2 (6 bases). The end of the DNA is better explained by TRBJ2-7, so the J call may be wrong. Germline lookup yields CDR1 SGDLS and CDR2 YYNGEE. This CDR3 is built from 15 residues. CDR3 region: CASSVGRRGFYEQYF. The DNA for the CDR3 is TGTGCCAGCAGCGTGGGGAGGAGGGGCTTCTACGAGCAGTACTTC.

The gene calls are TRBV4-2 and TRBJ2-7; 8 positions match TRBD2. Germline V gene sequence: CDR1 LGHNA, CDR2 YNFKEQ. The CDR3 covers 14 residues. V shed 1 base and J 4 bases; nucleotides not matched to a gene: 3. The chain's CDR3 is CASSQALAGYEQYF. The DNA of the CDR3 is TGTGCCAGCAGCCAAGCCTTAGCGGGGTACGAGCAGTACTTC.

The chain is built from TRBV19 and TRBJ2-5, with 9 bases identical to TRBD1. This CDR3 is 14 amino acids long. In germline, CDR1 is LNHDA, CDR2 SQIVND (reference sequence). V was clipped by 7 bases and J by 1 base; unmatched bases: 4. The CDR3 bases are TGTGCCAGTACGGACAGGGGATCCCAAGAGACCCAGTACTTC. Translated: CASTDRGSQETQYF.

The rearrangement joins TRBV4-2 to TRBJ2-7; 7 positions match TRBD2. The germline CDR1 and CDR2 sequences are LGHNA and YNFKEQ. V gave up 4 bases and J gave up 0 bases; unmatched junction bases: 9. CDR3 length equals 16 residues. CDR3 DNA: TGTGCCAGCAGCCCCCAATGGGGGGGAAGCTCCTACGAGCAGTACTTC. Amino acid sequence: CASSPQWGGSSYEQYF.

The CDR3 sequence: CASSPDLESAQHF. In DNA, the CDR3 is TGTGCCAGCTCACCCGACCTGGAATCAGCCCAGCATTTT. V gene TRBV18 combines with J gene TRBJ1-5; D remains unclear. CDR3 length equals 13 residues. Trimming took off 3 bases at V and 11 bases at J, with 14 bases between the two ends. The germline V gene encodes CDR1 KGHSH and CDR2 LQKENI.

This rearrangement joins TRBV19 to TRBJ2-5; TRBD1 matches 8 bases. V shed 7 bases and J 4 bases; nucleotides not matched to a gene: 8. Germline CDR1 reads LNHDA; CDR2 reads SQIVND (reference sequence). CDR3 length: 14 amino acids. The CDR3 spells CASNDRGAGETQYF. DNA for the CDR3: TGTGCCAGTAATGACAGGGGCGCGGGAGAGACCCAGTACTTC.

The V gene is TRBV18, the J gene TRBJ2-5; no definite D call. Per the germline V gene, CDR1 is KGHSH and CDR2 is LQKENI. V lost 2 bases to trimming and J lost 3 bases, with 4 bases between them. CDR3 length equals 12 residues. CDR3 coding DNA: TGTGCCAGCTCACCAAATGAAGAGACCCAGTACTTC. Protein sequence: CASSPNEETQYF.

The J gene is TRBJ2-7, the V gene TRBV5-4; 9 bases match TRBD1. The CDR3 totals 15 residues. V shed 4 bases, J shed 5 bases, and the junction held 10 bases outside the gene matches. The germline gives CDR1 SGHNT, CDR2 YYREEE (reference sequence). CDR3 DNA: TGTGCCAGCAGCCCCGGGACAGGGCACCCCCACGAGCAGTACTTC. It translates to CASSPGTGHPHEQYF.

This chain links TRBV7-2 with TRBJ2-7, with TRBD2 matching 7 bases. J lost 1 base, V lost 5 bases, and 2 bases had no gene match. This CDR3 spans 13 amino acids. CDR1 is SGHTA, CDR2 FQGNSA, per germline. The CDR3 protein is CASSRDYSYEQYF. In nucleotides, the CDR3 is TGTGCCAGCAGCCGGGACTATTCCTACGAGCAGTACTTC.

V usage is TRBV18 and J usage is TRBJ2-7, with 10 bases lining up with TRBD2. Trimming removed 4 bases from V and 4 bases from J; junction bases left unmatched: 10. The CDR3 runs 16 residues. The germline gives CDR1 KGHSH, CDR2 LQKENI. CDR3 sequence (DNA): TGTGCCAGCTCACTAAGCAGCGGGAGGGGAGGTTACGAGCAGTACTTC. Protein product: CASSLSSGRGGYEQYF.

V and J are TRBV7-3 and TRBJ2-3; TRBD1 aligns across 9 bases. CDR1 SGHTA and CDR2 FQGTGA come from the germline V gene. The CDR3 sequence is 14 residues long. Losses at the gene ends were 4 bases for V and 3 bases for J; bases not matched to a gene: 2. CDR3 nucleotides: TGTGCCAGCAGCTCCGGACAGGGGACAGATACGCAGTATTTT. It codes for CASSSGQGTDTQYF.

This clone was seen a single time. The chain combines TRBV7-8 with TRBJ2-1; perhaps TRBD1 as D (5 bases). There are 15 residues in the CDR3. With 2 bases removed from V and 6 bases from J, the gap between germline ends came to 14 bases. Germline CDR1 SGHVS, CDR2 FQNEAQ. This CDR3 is CASSLNTGRGNEQFF. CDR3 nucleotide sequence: TGTGCCAGCAGCTTAAATACAGGAAGGGGCAATGAGCAGTTCTTC.

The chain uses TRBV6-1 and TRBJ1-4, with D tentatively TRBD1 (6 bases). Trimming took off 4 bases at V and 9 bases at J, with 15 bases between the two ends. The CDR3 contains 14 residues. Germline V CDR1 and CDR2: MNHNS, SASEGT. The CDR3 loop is CASSAGQIFQKLFF. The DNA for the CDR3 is TGTGCCAGCAGTGCGGGACAAATCTTTCAAAAACTGTTTTTT.